The 21 T cell receptor beta chains in this list originate from one sample, sequenced in a study of cytomegalovirus exposure and HLA in healthy donors. The PCR had 60 Vbeta and 13 Jbeta primers. Method: immunoSEQ multiplex PCR; TCRdb's copy keeps in-frame clones and lacks some. The sample consists of some 130,000 clones, over 70% of them appearing once. Sequences were obtained from PBMCs. These receptors came from a man younger than 45 in good health and CMV-seronegative.

This sequence joins TRBV5-1 and TRBJ2-3, with D maybe TRBD1 (5 bases). The germline gives CDR1 SGHRS, CDR2 YFSETQ. V lost 4 bases and J 2 bases, leaving 23 bases between the germline ends. The CDR3 consists of 18 residues. The CDR3 DNA sequence: TGCGCCAGCAGCCAATCATCTTTAAGGGGCCTAGACACAGATACGCAGTATTTT. Its protein product is CASSQSSLRGLDTDTQYF.

By share, this clone counts as medium-sized (0.01 to 0.1%). The gene calls are TRBV5-1 and TRBJ2-1, with D possibly matching TRBD2 (5 bases). The CDR3 runs to 17 residues. Germline V CDR1 and CDR2: SGHRS, YFSETQ. Trimming took 4 bases from V and 0 from J, leaving 17 bases between them. The DNA of the CDR3 is TGCGCCAGCAGCGGGAGTTCCGTGACCAGCTCCTACAATGAGCAGTTCTTC. It translates to CASSGSSVTSSYNEQFF.

The chain employs TRBV14 and TRBJ1-6; D is undetermined. Germline V lookup: CDR1 SGHDN, CDR2 FVKESK. Trimming left V 4 bases short and J 8 bases short, with 12 bases between. CDR3 length: 14 residues. The CDR3 protein is CASSPLTRDSPLHF. The CDR3 DNA sequence: TGTGCCAGCAGCCCACTAACTCGGGATTCACCCCTCCACTTT.

This chain connects TRBV28 to TRBJ1-1, with TRBD1 as a possible D gene (5 bases). CDR1 is MDHEN and CDR2 is SYDVKM in the germline V gene. Trimming removed 3 bases at V and 4 bases at J, with 9 bases between. The CDR3 runs 13 residues. For the CDR3, the DNA is TGTGCCAGCAGTTTCCGGAGGGGCACTGAAGCTTTCTTT. This codes for CASSFRRGTEAFF.

This rearrangement joins TRBV6-1 to TRBJ1-5; 8 nucleotides line up with TRBD1. Germline V gene lookup returns CDR1 MNHNS and CDR2 SASEGT. The CDR3 loop spans 15 amino acids. Trimming at V came to 8 bases and at J to 6 bases, leaving 12 bases not matched to a gene. The CDR3 loop is CASDPDRGAGQPQHF. The CDR3 coding sequence is TGTGCCAGCGACCCCGACAGGGGAGCGGGTCAGCCCCAGCATTTT.

The genes are TRBV9 and TRBJ1-1; 10 bases fit TRBD1. The CDR3 length is 15 residues. V lost 3 bases and J lost 10; bases outside the gene matches: 12. Germline V gene sequence: CDR1 SGDLS, CDR2 YYNGEE. The CDR3 spells CASSGITGTGEGAFF. The CDR3 DNA follows: TGTGCCAGCAGCGGAATCACCGGGACAGGGGAGGGAGCTTTCTTT.

The J gene is TRBJ2-3, the V gene TRBV11-3; D call uncertain. Germline CDR1 is SGHNT and CDR2 is YENEEA. The germline V and J ends were trimmed by 1 base and 1 base, with 9 bases remaining between them. The CDR3 consists of 15 residues. The DNA for the CDR3 is TGTGCCAGCAGCTTAGGGGTAGGAGGCACAGATACGCAGTATTTT. Translation: CASSLGVGGTDTQYF.

The J gene is TRBJ1-2, the V gene TRBV28; D gene ambiguous. V lost 6 bases and J lost 0, with 11 bases in between. This CDR3 has 14 amino acids. Looked up from germline, CDR1 is MDHEN and CDR2 is SYDVKM. Here the CDR3 DNA reads TGTGCCAGCAGAATCAGTTCATCTAACTATGGCTACACCTTC. Protein sequence: CASRISSSNYGYTF.

For this clone: Given a much more abundant clone one base away, this may be a read error. The rearrangement uses TRBV7-8 and TRBJ1-5, with D unclear. From germline, CDR1 is SGHVS and CDR2 FQNEAQ. The CDR3 spans 13 residues. The V end lost 1 base, the J end lost 11 bases, and 12 bases lay between the germline ends. The CDR3 sequence: CASSLEEGASQHF. The CDR3 DNA follows: TGTGCCAGCAGCTTAGAGGAGGGAGCTTCCCAGCATTTT. The full variable domain, in which reference TRBV7-8 and TRBJ1-5 provide the parts outside the CDR3, is GAGVSQSPRYKVAKRGQDVALRCDPISGHVSLFWYQQALGQGPEFLTYFQNEAQLDKSGLPSDRFFAERPEGSVSTLKIQRTQQEDSAVYLCASSLEEGASQHFGDGTRLSIL.

The chain has TRBV5-4 and TRBJ1-1; D is undetermined. Trimming took off 2 bases at V and 0 bases at J, with 11 bases between the two ends. The germline V gene has CDR1 SGHNT and CDR2 YYREEE (reference sequence). The CDR3 runs 15 residues. As DNA, the CDR3 is TGTGCCAGCAGCTTTGGAGTGCCCTTGAACACTGAAGCTTTCTTT. Protein sequence: CASSFGVPLNTEAFF.

The chain uses TRBV7-9 and TRBJ1-1; the match to TRBD1 covers 9 bases. The CDR3 has 14 residues. Trimming removed 6 bases from V and 1 base from J; junction bases left unmatched: 3. From germline, CDR1 is SEHNR and CDR2 FQNEAQ (reference sequence). CDR3 bases: TGTGCCAGCAGTCAGGGACAGGGGAACACTGAAGCTTTCTTT. Encoded protein: CASSQGQGNTEAFF.

This sequence joins TRBV10-3 and TRBJ2-7; 7 nucleotides match TRBD2. Germline loops: CDR1 ENHRY, CDR2 SYGVKD. The CDR3 totals 13 residues. Trimming removed 6 bases from V and 9 bases from J; junction bases left unmatched: 11. The CDR3 loop reads CAIRPATSPPQYF. CDR3 DNA sequence: TGTGCCATCAGGCCCGCGACTAGCCCTCCGCAGTACTTC.

In regard to this clone: The same CDR3 can be traced to other DNA sequences in this sample. CDR3 loop: CASSLIASGGANEQFF. The DNA of the CDR3 is TGTGCCAGCAGCTTAATTGCTAGCGGGGGGGCAAATGAGCAGTTCTTC. The V gene is TRBV7-3, the J gene TRBJ2-1; 12 nucleotides line up with TRBD2. Germline V gene data show CDR1 as SGHTA and CDR2 as FQGTGA. The CDR3 totals 16 residues. The trim removed 1 base at V and 7 bases at J, leaving 5 bases unmatched. The variable domain in full, with the rest retrieved from reference TRBV7-3 and TRBJ2-1, is GAGVSQTPSNKVTEKGKYVELRCDPISGHTALYWYRQSLGQGPEFLIYFQGTGAADDSGLPNDRFFAVRPEGSVSTLKIQRTERGDSAVYLCASSLIASGGANEQFFGPGTRLTVL.

The V gene is TRBV9, the J gene TRBJ2-7, with a tentative D call TRBD2 (6 bases). This CDR3 has 16 residues. Trimming removed 3 bases from V and 2 bases from J, with 18 bases in between. The germline gives CDR1 SGDLS, CDR2 YYNGEE. CDR3 in DNA: TGTGCCAGCAGCGCCGCCGGGGGACTCGCCCCCTACGAGCAGTACTTC. Amino acid sequence: CASSAAGGLAPYEQYF.

V gene TRBV29-1 combines with J gene TRBJ2-7, with D maybe TRBD1 (5 bases). V was pared by 6 bases and J by 3 bases, with 18 bases between. This CDR3 is built from 14 residues. Germline V CDR1 and CDR2: SQVTM, ANQGSEA. CDR3 DNA: TGCAGCGTCCCCTCAGGGTCCGACGACTACGAGCAGTACTTC. Translated: CSVPSGSDDYEQYF.

The chain is built from TRBV4-2 and TRBJ2-7, with D unresolved. CDR3 length: 16 amino acids. Looked up from germline, CDR1 is LGHNA and CDR2 is YNFKEQ. Trimming removed 0 bases from V and 2 bases from J, with 14 bases in between. The CDR3, as DNA: TGTGCCAGCAGCCAAGAAGGCAGGTATCGTCCCTACGAGCAGTACTTC. Translation: CASSQEGRYRPYEQYF.

V and J are TRBV28 and TRBJ1-4; D not resolved. Trimming stripped 3 bases from V and 4 bases from J, with 12 bases between. Germline assignment: CDR1 MDHEN and CDR2 SYDVKM. The CDR3 loop spans 15 amino acids. DNA of the CDR3: TGTGCCAGCAGTTTTGTCGCCTCGGGTAATGAAAAACTGTTTTTT. Encoded protein: CASSFVASGNEKLFF.

The gene calls are TRBV2 and TRBJ2-3; D unresolved. The CDR3 length is 12 residues. The V end was cut by 4 bases, the J end by 3 bases, with 5 bases between. The V gene's germline CDR1 is SNHLY and CDR2 FYNNEI. The CDR3 sequence: CASSAPTDTQYF. The CDR3 nucleotides are TGTGCCAGCAGTGCTCCGACAGATACGCAGTATTTT.

This rearrangement joins TRBV27 to TRBJ2-7; perhaps TRBD1 as D (6 bases). The CDR3 runs to 14 residues. From germline, CDR1 is MNHEY and CDR2 SMNVEV (reference sequence). V gave up 5 bases and J gave up 2 bases, with 13 bases separating them. DNA for the CDR3: TGTGCCAGCAGTGCCACAGGGAACGCCTACGAGCAGTACTTC. It yields the protein CASSATGNAYEQYF.

This clone was seen once. One end of the junction is discordant with germline, which a read error may explain. The chain joins TRBV5-6 to TRBJ2-3; perhaps TRBD2 as D (5 bases). This CDR3 has 15 amino acids. CDR1 is SGHDT and CDR2 is YYEEEE in the germline V gene. Here the CDR3 reads CAGSLNGGYTDTQYF. The CDR3 DNA reads TGTGCCGGCAGCTTGAACGGAGGTTACACAGATACGCAGTATTTT.

This clone appeared a single time. V usage is TRBV2 and J usage is TRBJ2-2; D is possibly TRBD1 (6 bases). The CDR3 extends over 14 amino acids. Germline lookup yields CDR1 SNHLY and CDR2 FYNNEI. The V end was cut by 7 bases, the J end by 3 bases, with 12 bases between. The CDR3 DNA follows: TGTGCCAGCACCGAGAGGGGGTACACCGGGGAGCTGTTTTTT. Its protein is CASTERGYTGELFF.